Ten or more counts support the clone carrying this T cell receptor beta chain. Its antigen remains unknown. The data were taken from a study of early T cells in non-severe SARS-CoV-2 infection. The protocol attached unique molecular identifiers to individual cDNA molecules. TCRdb re-called the 5' RACE reads through MiXCR, storing one row per CDR3 protein. Among about 28,000 distinct CDR3 sequences listed, 5.7% were seen once. Germline loops: CDR1 MNHNY, CDR2 SVGAGI (reference sequence). The CDR3 runs to 15 residues. The junction had 6 bases not matched to a gene; V was cut back by 6 bases and J by 3 bases. Study outcomes and limitations: VDJdb matching, biased toward anti-spike CD8 responses, missed private and CD4 specificities.

Sample: whole blood. This clonotype originated in an adult who was a healthcare worker with PCR-confirmed SARS-CoV-2 infection or an uninfected control (not recorded which). V is TRBV6-6 and J is TRBJ1-5; TRBD1 matches 9 bases. The CDR3 DNA sequence: TGTGCCAGCAGCCTGGGACAGGGTCTCAATCAGCCCCAGCATTTT. It encodes CASSLGQGLNQPQHF.